The clone carrying this T cell receptor (beta chain) was seen a single time. Original handling: Reference gene primer amplification gave estimated nucleated cell counts. Assay used: immunoSEQ multiplex PCR; TCRdb lists only in-frame clones, some missing. The V and J calls and clone size come from that table; D and trimming were worked out from the DNA. Of 300,000 to 450,000 clones detected, 75% to 90% appear once; the ten largest clones hold 3% to 4%. The data belong to a study of blood T cell repertoires in COVID-19. Study details: Material from acute and convalescent COVID-19 was sourced from the United States, Italy and Spain. Nucleic acid was either cDNA or gDNA, and it came from T cells, B-cell-depleted T cells, or PBMCs.

The TCR comes from a woman between 18 and 30 years old with acute or convalescent COVID-19. Sample: peripheral blood.

The CDR3 loop is CASGLDMNTEAFF. CDR3 coding DNA: TGTGCTAGTGGTTTGGACATGAACACTGAAGCTTTCTTT. The chain couples TRBV12-5 to TRBJ1-1; D uncertain. Germline V CDR1 and CDR2: LGHNT, FRNRAP. CDR3 size: 13 residues. Trimming cost V 1 base and J 0 bases, with 3 bases left between them.